At least ten counts were recorded for the clone carrying this T cell receptor (beta chain). Antigen: not known. Individual cDNA molecules carried attached unique molecular identifiers. TCRdb analysed the 5' RACE reads with MiXCR anew, one entry per CDR3 protein. The sample consists of 65,000 to 95,000 distinct CDR3 sequences, 7.5% to 10% of them appearing once. This entry belongs to a study of early T cells in non-severe SARS-CoV-2 infection. Study background: From unsorted whole blood, bulk RNA was sequenced, and the chains remained unpaired.

Study-level results: VDJdb-based matching was biased toward anti-spike CD8 responses and missed private and CD4 specificities.

CDR3 length: 13 amino acids. V was pared by 1 base and J by 6 bases, with 10 bases between. The germline gives CDR1 SGHTA, CDR2 FQGNSA. Sequencing was carried out using whole blood. The source of this sequence is an adult who was a healthcare worker with PCR-confirmed SARS-CoV-2 infection or an uninfected control (not recorded which). The chain is built from TRBV7-2 and TRBJ2-7; D is unresolved. The CDR3 reads CASSLELFSEQYF. The CDR3 DNA follows: TGTGCCAGCAGCTTAGAACTATTCTCCGAGCAGTACTTC.